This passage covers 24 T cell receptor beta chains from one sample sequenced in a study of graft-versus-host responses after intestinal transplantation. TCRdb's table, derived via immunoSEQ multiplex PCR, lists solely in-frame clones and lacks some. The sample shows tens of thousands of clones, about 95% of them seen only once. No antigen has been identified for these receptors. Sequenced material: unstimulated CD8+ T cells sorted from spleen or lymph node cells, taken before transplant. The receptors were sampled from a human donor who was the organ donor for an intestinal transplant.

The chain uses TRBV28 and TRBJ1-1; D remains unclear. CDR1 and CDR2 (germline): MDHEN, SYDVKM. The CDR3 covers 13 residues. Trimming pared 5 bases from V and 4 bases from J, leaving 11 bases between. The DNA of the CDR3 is TGTGCCAGCAGTCTCCAGTTGGCCACTGAAGCTTTCTTT. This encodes CASSLQLATEAFF.

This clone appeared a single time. The CDR3 sequence: CASSLRRQVNTEAFF. CDR3 DNA: TGCGCCAGCAGCCTACGAAGACAAGTGAACACTGAAGCTTTCTTT. The rearrangement uses TRBV4-1 and TRBJ1-1, with no clear D. CDR1 is MGHRA, CDR2 YSYEKL, per germline. V was cut by 4 bases and J by 0 bases, with 12 bases left in between. The CDR3 runs 15 residues.

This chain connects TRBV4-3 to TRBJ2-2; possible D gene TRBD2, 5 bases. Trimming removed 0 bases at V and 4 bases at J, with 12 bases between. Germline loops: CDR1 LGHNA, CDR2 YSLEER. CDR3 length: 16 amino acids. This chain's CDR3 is CASSQDEGVVTGELFF. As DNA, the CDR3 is TGCGCCAGCAGCCAAGATGAGGGTGTGGTCACCGGGGAGCTGTTTTTT.

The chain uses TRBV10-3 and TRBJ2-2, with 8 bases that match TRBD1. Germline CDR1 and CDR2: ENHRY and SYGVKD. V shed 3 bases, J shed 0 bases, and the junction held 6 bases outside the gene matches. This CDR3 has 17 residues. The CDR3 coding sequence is TGTGCCATCAGTGAATTAGGACAGGGCTCGAACACCGGGGAGCTGTTTTTT. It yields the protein CAISELGQGSNTGELFF.

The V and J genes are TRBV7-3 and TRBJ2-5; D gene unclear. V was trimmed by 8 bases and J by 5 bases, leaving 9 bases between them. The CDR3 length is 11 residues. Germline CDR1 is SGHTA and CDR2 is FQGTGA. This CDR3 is CASSDGETQYF. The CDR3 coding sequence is TGTGCCAGCTCCGATGGGGAGACCCAGTACTTC.

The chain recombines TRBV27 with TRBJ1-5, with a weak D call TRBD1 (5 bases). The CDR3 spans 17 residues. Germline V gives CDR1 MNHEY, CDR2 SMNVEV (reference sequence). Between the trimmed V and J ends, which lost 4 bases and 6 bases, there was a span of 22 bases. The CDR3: CASSSSGGGLFSQPQHF. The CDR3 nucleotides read TGTGCCAGCAGTTCCTCGGGGGGAGGACTGTTTAGTCAGCCCCAGCATTTT.

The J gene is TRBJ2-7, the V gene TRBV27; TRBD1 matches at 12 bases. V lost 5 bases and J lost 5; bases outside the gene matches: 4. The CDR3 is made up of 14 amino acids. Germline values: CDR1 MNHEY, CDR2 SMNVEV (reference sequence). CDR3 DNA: TGTGCCAGCAGTACCGGGACAGGGGGCCACGAGCAGTACTTC. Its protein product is CASSTGTGGHEQYF.

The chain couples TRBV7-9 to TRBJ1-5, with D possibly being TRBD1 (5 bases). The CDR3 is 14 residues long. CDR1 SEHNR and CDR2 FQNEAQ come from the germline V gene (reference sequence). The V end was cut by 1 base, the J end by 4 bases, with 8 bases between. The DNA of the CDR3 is TGTGCCAGCAGCTTAGGTGGGGGTAATCAGCCCCAGCATTTT. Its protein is CASSLGGGNQPQHF. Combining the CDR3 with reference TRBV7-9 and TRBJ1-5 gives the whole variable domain DTGVSQNPRHKITKRGQNVTFRCDPISEHNRLYWYRQTLGQGPEFLTYFQNEAQLEKSRLLSDRFSAERPKGSFSTLEIQRTEQGDSAMYLCASSLGGGNQPQHFGDGTRLSIL.

The CDR3: CASSVGQDYNEQFF. CDR3 nucleotide sequence: TGTGCCAGCAGCGTAGGACAGGATTACAATGAGCAGTTCTTC. The chain links TRBV9 to TRBJ2-1, with a possible D match to TRBD1 (6 bases). Germline-derived CDR1 and CDR2 are SGDLS and YYNGEE. The CDR3 sequence is 14 residues long. V gave up 0 bases and J gave up 4 bases, with 8 bases separating them.

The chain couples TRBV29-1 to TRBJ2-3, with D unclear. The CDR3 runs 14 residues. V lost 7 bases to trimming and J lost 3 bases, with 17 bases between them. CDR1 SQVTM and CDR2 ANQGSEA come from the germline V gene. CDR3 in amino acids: CSADTGASTDTQYF. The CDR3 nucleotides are TGCAGCGCCGATACTGGTGCTAGTACAGATACGCAGTATTTT.

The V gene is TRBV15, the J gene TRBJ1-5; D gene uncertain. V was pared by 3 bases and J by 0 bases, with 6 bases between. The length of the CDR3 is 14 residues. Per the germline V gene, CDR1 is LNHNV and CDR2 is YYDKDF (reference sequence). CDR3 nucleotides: TGTGCCACCAGCAGGACGGATAGCAATCAGCCCCAGCATTTT. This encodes CATSRTDSNQPQHF. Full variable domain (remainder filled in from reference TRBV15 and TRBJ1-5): DAMVIQNPRYQVTQFGKPVTLSCSQTLNHNVMYWYQQKSSQAPKLLFHYYDKDFNNEADTPDNFQSRRPNTSFCFLDIRSPGLGDTAMYLCATSRTDSNQPQHFGDGTRLSIL.

CDR3 region: CASSPGDYNSPLHF. DNA of the CDR3: TGTGCCAGCAGTCCAGGGGACTATAATTCACCCCTCCACTTT. This chain uses TRBV6-6 with TRBJ1-6, with D possibly being TRBD1 (6 bases). CDR3 length equals 14 residues. The ends were cut back, 5 bases at V and 3 bases at J, with 8 bases in the middle. Germline assignment: CDR1 MNHNY and CDR2 SVGAGI (reference sequence).

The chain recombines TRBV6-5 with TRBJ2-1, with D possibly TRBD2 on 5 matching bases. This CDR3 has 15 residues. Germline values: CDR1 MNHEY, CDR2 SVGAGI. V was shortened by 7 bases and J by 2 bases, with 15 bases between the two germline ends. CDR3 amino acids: CASTDDGGTYNEQFF. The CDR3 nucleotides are TGTGCCAGCACCGACGACGGAGGTACCTACAATGAGCAGTTCTTC.

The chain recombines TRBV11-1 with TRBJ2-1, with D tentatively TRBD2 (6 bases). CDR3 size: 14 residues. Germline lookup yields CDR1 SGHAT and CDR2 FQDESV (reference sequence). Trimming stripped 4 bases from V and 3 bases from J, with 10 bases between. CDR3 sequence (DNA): TGTGCCAGCAGCTCCCCCGGGAGCTACAATGAGCAGTTCTTC. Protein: CASSSPGSYNEQFF.

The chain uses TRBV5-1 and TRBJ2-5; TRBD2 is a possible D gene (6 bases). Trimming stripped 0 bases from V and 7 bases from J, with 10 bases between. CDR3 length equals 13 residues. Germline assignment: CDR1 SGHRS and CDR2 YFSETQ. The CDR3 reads CASSLGGVGTQYF. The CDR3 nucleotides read TGCGCCAGCAGCTTGGGCGGGGTCGGGACCCAGTACTTC. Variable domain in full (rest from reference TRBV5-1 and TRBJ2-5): KAGVTQTPRYLIKTRGQQVTLSCSPISGHRSVSWYQQTPGQGLQFLFEYFSETQRNKGNFPGRFSGRQFSNSRSEMNVSTLELGDSALYLCASSLGGVGTQYFGPGTRLLVL.

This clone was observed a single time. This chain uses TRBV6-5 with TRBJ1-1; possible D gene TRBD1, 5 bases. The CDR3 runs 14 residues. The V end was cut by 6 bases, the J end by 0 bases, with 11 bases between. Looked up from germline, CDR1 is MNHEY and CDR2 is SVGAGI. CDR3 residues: CASRIDRLNTEAFF. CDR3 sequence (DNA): TGTGCCAGCAGGATTGACAGACTGAACACTGAAGCTTTCTTT.

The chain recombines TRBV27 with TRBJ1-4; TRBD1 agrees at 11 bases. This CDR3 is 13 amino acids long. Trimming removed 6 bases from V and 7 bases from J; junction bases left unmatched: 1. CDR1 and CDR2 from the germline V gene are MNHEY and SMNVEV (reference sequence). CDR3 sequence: CASRGTGGEKLFF. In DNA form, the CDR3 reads TGTGCCAGCAGGGGGACAGGGGGTGAAAAACTGTTTTTT.

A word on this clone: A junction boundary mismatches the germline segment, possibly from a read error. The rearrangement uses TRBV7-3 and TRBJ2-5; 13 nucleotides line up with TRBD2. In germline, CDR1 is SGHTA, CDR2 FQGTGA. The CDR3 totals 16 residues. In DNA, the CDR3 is TGTGCCAGCAGCTTAAAAGGACTAGCGGGAGAAGAGGCCCAGTACTTC. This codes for CASSLKGLAGEEAQYF.

The CDR3 DNA is TGTGCCAGCAGCGCATCAGGGAGGGGGAACACTGAAGCTTTCTTT. It codes for CASSASGRGNTEAFF. The chain carries TRBV5-4 and TRBJ1-1, with TRBD1 as a possible D gene (5 bases). The length of the CDR3 is 15 residues. Trimming left V 4 bases short and J 1 base short, with 14 bases between. Germline CDR1 is SGHNT and CDR2 is YYREEE (reference sequence).

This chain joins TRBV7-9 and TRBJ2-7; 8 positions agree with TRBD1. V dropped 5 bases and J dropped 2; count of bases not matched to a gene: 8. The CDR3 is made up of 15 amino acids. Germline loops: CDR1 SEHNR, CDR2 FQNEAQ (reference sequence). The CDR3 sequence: CASSPAGTGTYEQYF. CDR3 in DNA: TGTGCCAGCAGCCCCGCCGGGACAGGAACCTACGAGCAGTACTTC.

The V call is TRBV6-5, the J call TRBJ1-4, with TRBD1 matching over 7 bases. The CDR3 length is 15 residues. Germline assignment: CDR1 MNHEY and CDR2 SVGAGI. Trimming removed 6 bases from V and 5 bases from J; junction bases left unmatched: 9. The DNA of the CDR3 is TGTGCCAGCAGCGCTATAGGGGGCCCCAATGAAAAACTGTTTTTT. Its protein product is CASSAIGGPNEKLFF.

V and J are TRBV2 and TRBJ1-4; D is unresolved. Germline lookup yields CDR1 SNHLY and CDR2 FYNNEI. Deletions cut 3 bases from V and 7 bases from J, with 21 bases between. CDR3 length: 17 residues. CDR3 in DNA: TGTGCCAGCAGTGAGGAGGGATTTTCTAGTATTGGTGAAAAACTGTTTTTT. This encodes CASSEEGFSSIGEKLFF.

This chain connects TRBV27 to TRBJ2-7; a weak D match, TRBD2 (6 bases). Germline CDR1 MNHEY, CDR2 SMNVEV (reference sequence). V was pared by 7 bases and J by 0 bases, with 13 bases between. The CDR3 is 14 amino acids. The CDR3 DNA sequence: TGTGCCAGCATGGAGGGGCTGCTCTCCTACGAGCAGTACTTC. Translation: CASMEGLLSYEQYF.

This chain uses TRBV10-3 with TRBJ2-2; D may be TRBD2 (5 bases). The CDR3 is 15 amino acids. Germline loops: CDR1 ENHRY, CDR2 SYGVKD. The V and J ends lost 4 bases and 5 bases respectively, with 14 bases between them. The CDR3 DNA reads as TGTGCCATCAGTGGGAGGCAGTTGGAGACCGGGGAGCTGTTTTTT. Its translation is CAISGRQLETGELFF.